The T cell receptor (beta chain) described here comes from a study of blood T cell repertoires in COVID-19. Overall study: Collection of acute and convalescent COVID-19 samples took place in the United States, Italy and Spain.

V was trimmed by 1 base and J by 2 bases, leaving 5 bases between them. The CDR3 runs to 14 residues. CDR1 PRHDT and CDR2 FYEKMQ come from the germline V gene (reference sequence). Original methodology: Using reference gene primer amplification, nucleated cell counts were estimated. Using immunoSEQ multiplex PCR, the repertoire was profiled, and TCRdb retains in-frame clones only, with some absent. V and J calls and clone size are given by that table; D and trimming were obtained from the DNA. Here the sample spans approximately 290,000 clones, more than 85% being singletons. This chain connects TRBV13 to TRBJ1-4; D is ambiguous. Sequencing input: peripheral blood. The TCR originated in a man aged 25-45 years with acute or convalescent COVID-19. CDR3 bases: TGTGCCAGCAGCTTAGCTACCACTAATGAAAAACTGTTTTTT. Amino acids: CASSLATTNEKLFF.